This is a list of T cell receptor beta chains from one sample in a study of blood T cell repertoires in COVID-19. The repertoire was sequenced with immunoSEQ multiplex PCR; TCRdb's copy has only in-frame clones and lacks some. The profile covers approximately 290,000 clones, with 87% appearing a single time and 2% to 3% taken by the ten largest. The sample comprised peripheral blood. The receptors here all came from a man aged 18 to 35 with active or convalescent COVID-19. Each CDR3 is given with its conserved first and last residue. The order of the fields is D gene, V gene, clone size, J gene, CDR3 protein, CDR3 DNA. D genes are given only for firm matches. Clone size is given for some rows only: seen once, a few or many times, or a class if the clone is expanded.

TRBD2	TRBV7-3	.	TRBJ2-3	CASSFAGRRPDTQYF	TGTGCCAGCAGCTTTGCCGGGAGGAGACCAGATACGCAGTATTTT
TRBD2	TRBV5-1	.	TRBJ2-1	CASSAAGTRNNELSRNNEQFF	TGCGCCAGCAGCGCAGCCGGGACTAGAAACAATGAGCTTAGCAGAAACAATGAGCAGTTCTTC
TRBD1	TRBV9	.	TRBJ2-3	CASSQQGARVDTQYF	TGTGCCAGCAGCCAACAGGGGGCCCGGGTGGATACGCAGTATTTT
TRBD1	TRBV4-3	.	TRBJ1-2	CASSLRDRDYGYTF	TGCGCCAGCAGCCTCCGGGACAGGGACTATGGCTACACCTTC
TRBD1	TRBV19	few	TRBJ1-1	CASSRNRGYTEAFF	TGTGCCAGTAGTAGGAACAGGGGGTACACTGAAGCTTTCTTT
.	TRBV4-3	.	TRBJ1-2	CASSPLINSYGYTF	TGCGCCAGCAGCCCTTTGATCAATAGCTATGGCTACACCTTC
TRBD2	TRBV13	.	TRBJ2-7	CASSGQAGGPKAEQYF	TGTGCCAGCAGCGGTCAAGCGGGAGGGCCCAAAGCCGAGCAGTACTTC
.	TRBV21-1	.	TRBJ1-5	CASSTREIVHF	TGTGCCAGCAGCACCCGGGAGATCGTGCATTTT
.	TRBV4-1	.	TRBJ1-5	CASSPRIAVEGSQPQHF	TGCGCCAGCAGCCCTCGGATAGCGGTAGAAGGAAGTCAGCCCCAGCATTTT
TRBD1	TRBV11-2	.	TRBJ1-4	CASSSRQGVVGEKLFF	TGTGCCAGCAGCTCCCGACAGGGAGTCGTAGGGGAAAAACTGTTTTTT
TRBD1	TRBV11-2	.	TRBJ1-1	CASSPMDRGGRTEAFF	TGTGCCAGCAGCCCCATGGACAGGGGGGGTAGGACTGAAGCTTTCTTT
TRBD2	TRBV7-2	.	TRBJ2-3	CASSLGVSGRNTDTQYF	TGTGCCAGCAGCTTAGGGGTTAGCGGGAGAAACACAGATACGCAGTATTTT
.	TRBV4-1	.	TRBJ2-5	CASSEGHEAETQYF	TGCGCCAGCAGCGAGGGACACGAGGCGGAGACCCAGTACTTC
.	TRBV19	few	TRBJ1-1	CASSIGQNTEAFF	TGTGCCAGTAGTATAGGGCAAAACACTGAAGCTTTCTTT
.	TRBV5-6	.	TRBJ2-7	CASSWAGGLGYEQYF	TGTGCCAGCAGCTGGGCCGGTGGGTTGGGCTACGAGCAGTACTTC
.	TRBV5-1	.	TRBJ1-1	CASSLVTAPGTEAFF	TGCGCCAGCAGCTTGGTAACAGCCCCGGGGACTGAAGCTTTCTTT
.	TRBV7-9	.	TRBJ1-4	CASSSPVYNEKLFF	TGTGCCAGCAGCTCACCGGTTTATAATGAAAAACTGTTTTTT
.	TRBV5-6	.	TRBJ1-6	CASTTAGGTPLHF	TGTGCCAGCACCACGGCGGGGGGAACACCCCTCCACTTT
TRBD1	TRBV6-5	few	TRBJ2-2	CASSFTGATGELFF	TGTGCCAGCAGTTTCACAGGGGCCACCGGGGAGCTGTTTTTT
.	TRBV7-8	.	TRBJ2-2	CASGRLGRTGELFF	TGTGCCAGCGGCAGACTGGGGAGAACCGGGGAGCTGTTTTTT
.	TRBV24-1	once	TRBJ2-5	CATTPNPDYQETQYF	TGTGCCACCACACCCAACCCGGACTACCAAGAGACCCAGTACTTC
.	TRBV5-6	.	TRBJ1-2	CASSPREGGYTF	TGTGCCAGCAGCCCCAGGGAGGGGGGCTACACCTTC
TRBD1	TRBV7-3	few	TRBJ1-6	CASSANRGERSPLHF	TGTGCCAGCAGCGCTAACAGGGGGGAGCGGTCACCCCTCCACTTT
TRBD1	TRBV7-9	.	TRBJ1-2	CASSGGQSYGYTF	TGTGCCAGCAGCGGGGGACAGAGCTATGGCTACACCTTC
.	TRBV11-1	.	TRBJ1-1	CASARSGWGITEAFF	TGTGCCAGCGCCCGGAGCGGGTGGGGGATCACTGAAGCTTTCTTT
.	TRBV28	.	TRBJ2-7	CASRTIGSGRSYEQYF	TGTGCCAGCAGAACTATCGGATCTGGTCGATCCTACGAGCAGTACTTC